A single sample is the source of the 24 T cell receptor beta chains below, sequenced in a study of T cell responses to AZD1222 COVID-19 vaccine. TCRdb's table, derived via immunoSEQ multiplex PCR, lists solely in-frame clones and lacks some. Of 45,000 to 65,000 clones listed, roughly 87% were seen once; the top ten hold roughly 2.6%. Specimen: peripheral blood, collected 28 days after the second AZD1222 dose. These receptors all come from an adult who received the AZD1222 COVID-19 vaccine.

This clone has only one observation. This chain joins TRBV30 and TRBJ1-2; D gene ambiguous. In germline, CDR1 is GTSNPN, CDR2 SVGIG (reference sequence). V lost 2 bases to trimming and J lost 4 bases, with 17 bases between them. The CDR3 has 15 residues. Here the CDR3 reads CAWSISTGWAYGYTF. The CDR3 bases are TGTGCCTGGAGTATTTCGACGGGATGGGCCTATGGCTACACCTTC.

This chain joins TRBV28 and TRBJ2-3; TRBD1 matches at 11 bases. Germline values: CDR1 MDHEN, CDR2 SYDVKM. The CDR3 is 15 amino acids. After removal of 6 bases from V and 5 bases from J, the junction contained 7 bases not matched to a gene. CDR3 region: CASSTDRGLRDTQYF. DNA of the CDR3: TGTGCCAGCAGCACGGACAGGGGGCTAAGAGATACGCAGTATTTT.

J is TRBJ1-1 and V is TRBV24-1; perhaps TRBD1 as D (6 bases). Trimming removed 3 bases from V and 10 bases from J, with 14 bases in between. The CDR3 totals 13 residues. CDR1 KGHDR and CDR2 SFDVKD come from the germline V gene. CDR3 bases: TGTGCCACCAGTGATGGGGGCCTCGGCGGAGCTTTCTTT. Translating it yields CATSDGGLGGAFF.

This sequence joins TRBV5-1 and TRBJ2-1, with 11 positions matching TRBD2. This CDR3 comprises 15 residues. Germline V gene lookup returns CDR1 SGHRS and CDR2 YFSETQ. J gave up 3 bases and V 2 bases, and 1 base lay outside the gene matches. CDR3 in amino acids: CASSFGTSGYNEQFF. The CDR3 nucleotides read TGCGCCAGCAGCTTTGGGACTAGCGGCTACAATGAGCAGTTCTTC.

The chain is built from TRBV5-6 and TRBJ1-6, with a weak D call TRBD1 (5 bases). The germline V gene has CDR1 SGHDT and CDR2 YYEEEE. This CDR3 has 12 amino acids. The V end lost 0 bases, the J end lost 16 bases, and 11 bases lay between the germline ends. The chain's CDR3 is CASSLAPGPLHF. As DNA, the CDR3 is TGTGCCAGCAGCTTGGCTCCGGGACCGCTCCACTTT.

The genes are TRBV6-2 or TRBV6-3 and TRBJ2-7; no firm D call. The CDR3 runs 12 residues. Germline-derived CDR1 and CDR2 are MNHEY and SVGEGT. The V end lost 2 bases, the J end lost 2 bases, and 4 bases lay between the germline ends. For the CDR3, the DNA is TGTGCCAGCAGTTACCCAGCCTACGAGCAGTACTTC. It specifies CASSYPAYEQYF.

The CDR3 here is CASSLRAGQETQYF. CDR3 nucleotide sequence: TGTGCCAGCAGCTTGCGAGCAGGACAAGAGACCCAGTACTTC. This chain joins TRBV5-5 and TRBJ2-5; no definite D call. V gave up 1 base and J gave up 2 bases, with 9 bases separating them. The CDR3 is 14 residues long. Germline CDR1 and CDR2: SGHKS and YYEKEE (reference sequence).

The V and J genes are TRBV21-1 and TRBJ2-3; the listed D gene, TRBD1, was not tested against the DNA. TRBV21-1 is listed as a pseudogene. The CDR3 runs 15 residues. The CDR3 reads CASSRGQGRSDTQYF. CDR3 in DNA: TGTGCCAGCAGCAGGGGACAGGGGCGATCAGATACGCAGTATTTT.

J is TRBJ1-5 and V is TRBV6-1; D possibly corresponds to TRBD1 (6 bases). Germline assignment: CDR1 MNHNS and CDR2 SASEGT. V dropped 4 bases and J dropped 2 bases, with 15 bases sitting between them. The CDR3 runs to 16 residues. CDR3 nucleotides: TGTGCCAGCAGTGCCAGTATAGGGGGTGGCAATCAGCCCCAGCATTTT. This gives the protein CASSASIGGGNQPQHF.

V gene TRBV5-1 combines with J gene TRBJ2-7, with D perhaps TRBD2 (6 bases). V lost 6 bases and J 6 bases, leaving 13 bases between the germline ends. Germline V lookup: CDR1 SGHRS, CDR2 YFSETQ. The CDR3 contains 12 residues. The CDR3 spells CASTLSGSEQYF. The CDR3 bases are TGCGCCAGCACCCTGTCCGGGAGCGAGCAGTACTTC.

The chain is built from TRBV28 and TRBJ2-7; a possible D gene is TRBD1 (10 bases). CDR3 length: 16 amino acids. Per germline, CDR1 MDHEN and CDR2 SYDVKM. Trimming removed 5 bases from V and 2 bases from J, with 19 bases in between. CDR3 sequence (DNA): TGTGCCAGCAGTCCTAGCGGGACAGGGGTCACCTACGAGCAGTACTTC. Translating it yields CASSPSGTGVTYEQYF.

J is TRBJ2-2 and V is TRBV5-1; D may be TRBD2 (6 bases). The CDR3 contains 15 residues. The germline CDR1 and CDR2 sequences are SGHRS and YFSETQ. The V and J ends lost 2 bases and 7 bases respectively, with 15 bases between them. The CDR3 sequence is CASSLRRERNGELFF. CDR3 in DNA: TGCGCCAGCAGCTTAAGACGGGAGCGGAACGGGGAGCTGTTTTTT.

The chain links TRBV19 to TRBJ2-1; the match to TRBD2 covers 8 bases. Germline V gene sequence: CDR1 LNHDA, CDR2 SQIVND (reference sequence). The CDR3 spans 18 residues. J gave up 0 bases and V 7 bases, and 14 bases lay outside the gene matches. As DNA, the CDR3 is TGTGCCAGTACCAAGGGGGGACTAGGGTCGGGCTCCTACAATGAGCAGTTCTTC. Translation: CASTKGGLGSGSYNEQFF.

This sequence joins TRBV19 and TRBJ1-1, with D perhaps TRBD1 (6 bases). Per the germline V gene, CDR1 is LNHDA and CDR2 is SQIVND (reference sequence). V was trimmed by 11 bases and J by 3 bases, leaving 16 bases between them. The CDR3 spans 13 residues. The CDR3 region has the DNA TGTGCCTCTACATTCTACAGGGACACTGAAGCTTTCTTT. This codes for CASTFYRDTEAFF.

In its sample, this clone was seen once. V gene TRBV4-2 combines with J gene TRBJ1-5; D uncertain. Trimming took 0 bases from V and 5 from J, leaving 5 bases between them. The V gene's germline CDR1 is LGHNA and CDR2 YNFKEQ. CDR3 length: 13 amino acids. In nucleotides, the CDR3 is TGTGCCAGCAGCCAAGACGCAGATCAGCCCCAGCATTTT. Translation: CASSQDADQPQHF.

The chain is built from TRBV19 and TRBJ2-2; D call uncertain. The germline V and J ends were trimmed by 3 bases and 4 bases, with 9 bases remaining between them. CDR3 length: 14 amino acids. Germline CDR1 and CDR2: LNHDA and SQIVND (reference sequence). The CDR3 coding sequence is TGTGCCAGTAGTATGGTTTCAACCACCGGGGAGCTGTTTTTT. Translating it yields CASSMVSTTGELFF.

This clone was detected a few times. The CDR3 DNA is TGTGCCAGAGGGGACTCCTACGAGCAGTACTTC. Amino acid sequence: CARGDSYEQYF. J is TRBJ2-7 and V is TRBV21-1; TRBD1 reflects the table's D call only, with no check against the DNA. TRBV21-1 corresponds to a pseudogene. This CDR3 spans 11 amino acids.

The CDR3 region is CASRGPGRYNEQFF. CDR3 DNA: TGTGCCAGCCGAGGCCCCGGCAGATACAATGAGCAGTTCTTC. The chain uses TRBV2 and TRBJ2-1; no clear D gene. Trimming left V 8 bases short and J 4 bases short, with 15 bases between. Germline V gene data show CDR1 as SNHLY and CDR2 as FYNNEI. There are 14 residues in the CDR3.

The V gene is TRBV28, the J gene TRBJ2-7, with 7 nucleotides matching TRBD2. The V segment lost 7 bases and the J segment 6 bases; nucleotides outside the gene matches: 15. Germline loops: CDR1 MDHEN, CDR2 SYDVKM. The CDR3 sequence is 15 residues long. In DNA form, the CDR3 reads TGTGCCAGCATCCTCCAGGTAGGGAGGGCCTCCGAGCAGTACTTC. This translates into CASILQVGRASEQYF. The variable domain in full, completed from reference TRBV28 and TRBJ2-7, reads DVKVTQSSRYLVKRTGEKVFLECVQDMDHENMFWYRQDPGLGLRLIYFSYDVKMKEKGDIPEGYSVSREKKERFSLILESASTNQTSMYLCASILQVGRASEQYFGPGTRLTVT.

The chain recombines TRBV14 with TRBJ2-3; D is tentatively TRBD1 or TRBD2 (5 bases each). Germline loops: CDR1 SGHDN, CDR2 FVKESK. There are 17 residues in the CDR3. Trimming removed 1 base at V and 1 base at J, with 15 bases between. Here the CDR3 DNA reads TGTGCCAGCAGCCAAGCCGGGGCCTGGCTACGCACAGATACGCAGTATTTT. Amino acid sequence: CASSQAGAWLRTDTQYF.

The chain links TRBV2 to TRBJ2-7; TRBD1 aligns across 9 bases. The CDR3 loop spans 14 amino acids. The V gene end was trimmed by 6 bases and the J gene end by 4 bases; junction bases not matched to a gene: 7. Germline CDR1 SNHLY, CDR2 FYNNEI. The chain's CDR3 is CASSLGQGEYEQYF. The CDR3 DNA reads TGTGCCAGCAGCCTGGGACAGGGTGAATACGAGCAGTACTTC.

This chain connects TRBV5-1 to TRBJ1-1, with D unclear. The CDR3 runs 13 residues. The ends were cut back, 6 bases at V and 5 bases at J, with 14 bases in the middle. Looked up from germline, CDR1 is SGHRS and CDR2 is YFSETQ. The CDR3 region has the DNA TGCGCCAGCAAAATCGATTCCGGGACTGAAGCTTTCTTT. This translates into CASKIDSGTEAFF. Full variable domain (outside the CDR3, taken from reference TRBV5-1 and TRBJ1-1): KAGVTQTPRYLIKTRGQQVTLSCSPISGHRSVSWYQQTPGQGLQFLFEYFSETQRNKGNFPGRFSGRQFSNSRSEMNVSTLELGDSALYLCASKIDSGTEAFFGQGTRLTVV.

The chain employs TRBV6-5 and TRBJ1-1; no definite D call. Germline CDR1 reads MNHEY; CDR2 reads SVGAGI. Trimming cost V 6 bases and J 4 bases, with 15 bases left between them. The CDR3 totals 14 residues. CDR3 in DNA: TGTGCCAGCAGCCTGGATCGGGGTTCCACTGAAGCTTTCTTT. Residues: CASSLDRGSTEAFF.

The chain combines TRBV4-1 with TRBJ1-2; D is undetermined. V gave up 4 bases and J gave up 4 bases, with 10 bases separating them. The CDR3 is made up of 13 amino acids. Per the germline V gene, CDR1 is MGHRA and CDR2 is YSYEKL. The DNA of the CDR3 is TGCGCCAGCAGCCCGGGAGCACTCTATGGCTACACCTTC. Translated, it gives CASSPGALYGYTF.